This TCR beta chain was recorded in a study of vaccination effects on CD4 cells after COVID-19. Study-wide results and limits: Marked contraction was observed in infection-induced and vaccine-induced clones late after vaccination.

Measured with immunoSEQ multiplex PCR; TCRdb has only the in-frame clones, and not every one. The table has around 63,000 clones, less than 80% seen once; the top ten hold approximately 3.7%. V lost 0 bases, J lost 5 bases, and 14 bases lay in between. The CDR3 length is 15 residues. CDR1 and CDR2 from the germline V gene are SGDLS and YYNGEE. Expansion of antigen-specific CD4+ T cells with viral peptide pools was carried out by the ViraFEST assay before sequencing. At the end of 10 days of culture, CD4+ T cells were isolated. Prior SARS-CoV-2 infection was absent in the vaccine recipients, as shown by negative nucleocapsid antibodies. On this clone: The antigen is not known.

The sequence derives from a human donor who received a COVID-19 vaccine. Sequencing used CD4+ T cells from PBMCs cultured with HCoV-OC43 spike peptides, obtained before COVID-19 vaccination. Subset in this sample: HCoV-OC43 spike overlapping peptide pool stimulation. The chain combines TRBV9 with TRBJ2-5; D remains unclear. CDR3 DNA sequence: TGTGCCAGCAGCGTAGCTCCAAACGGCAGGGAGACCCAGTACTTC. The encoded protein is CASSVAPNGRETQYF.